This entry lists 22 T cell receptor beta chains sequenced from one sample in a study of blood T cell repertoires in COVID-19. Sequenced by immunoSEQ multiplex PCR; TCRdb stores in-frame clones only, minus some. Found here are roughly 160,000 clones, 80% of them singletons; the top ten hold roughly 3.4%. Sequencing was done on a sample of PBMCs or T cells enriched from blood (not recorded which). These receptor sequences come from an older woman who had recovered from COVID-19.

V is TRBV5-1 and J is TRBJ1-1; D is unresolved. The CDR3 totals 14 residues. Germline V gene data show CDR1 as SGHRS and CDR2 as YFSETQ. V lost 4 bases and J 0 bases, leaving 10 bases between the germline ends. CDR3 in DNA: TGCGCCAGCAGCATGCAGAACATGAACACTGAAGCTTTCTTT. Protein product: CASSMQNMNTEAFF.

With regard to this clone: The same CDR3 arises from other DNA sequences in this sample as well. The chain has TRBV5-1 and TRBJ2-1; 9 bases map to TRBD2. Germline values: CDR1 SGHRS, CDR2 YFSETQ. The CDR3 has 15 amino acids. J was trimmed by 5 bases and V by 0 bases; bases with no gene match: 3. The CDR3 here is CASSLGAGGNNEQFF. In nucleotides, the CDR3 is TGCGCCAGCAGCTTGGGTGCGGGGGGGAACAATGAGCAGTTCTTC.

CDR3 sequence reads: CASSEAGHYQETQYF. The CDR3 DNA is TGTGCCAGCAGTGAAGCGGGCCACTACCAAGAGACCCAGTACTTC. The chain combines TRBV6-1 with TRBJ2-5, with D unresolved. The CDR3 loop spans 15 amino acids. Deletions cut 0 bases from V and 0 bases from J, with 8 bases between. Per the germline V gene, CDR1 is MNHNS and CDR2 is SASEGT.

The V gene is TRBV19, the J gene TRBJ2-3; D is unclear. CDR3 length equals 13 residues. Trimming pared 6 bases from V and 4 bases from J, leaving 11 bases between. Germline V gene sequence: CDR1 LNHDA, CDR2 SQIVND (reference sequence). CDR3 residues: CASSLIPSDTQYF. The CDR3 DNA follows: TGTGCCAGTAGCCTAATTCCTTCAGATACGCAGTATTTT.

J is TRBJ2-7 and V is TRBV27; no clear D. The V end was cut by 4 bases, the J end by 0 bases, with 4 bases between. Germline-derived CDR1 and CDR2 are MNHEY and SMNVEV (reference sequence). The CDR3 extends over 12 amino acids. The CDR3 DNA reads TGTGCCAGCAGTTCCCTCTCCTACGAGCAGTACTTC. Translated: CASSSLSYEQYF.

This clone was observed a few times. The V call is TRBV9, the J call TRBJ1-1; D is unclear. The CDR3 has 11 amino acids. Trimming took 4 bases from V and 7 from J, leaving 8 bases between them. The germline V gene has CDR1 SGDLS and CDR2 YYNGEE. CDR3 amino acids: CASSTSNEAFF. CDR3 in DNA: TGTGCCAGCAGCACCTCTAATGAAGCTTTCTTT.

This clone has just one count. The chain couples TRBV18 to TRBJ1-3; 7 bases map to TRBD1. CDR1 is KGHSH and CDR2 is LQKENI in the germline V gene. CDR3 length: 14 residues. After removal of 3 bases from V and 6 bases from J, the junction contained 5 bases not matched to a gene. The CDR3 DNA is TGTGCCAGCTCACCGGGACAGACCGAAAACACCATATATTTT. It specifies CASSPGQTENTIYF.

The V gene is TRBV29-1, the J gene TRBJ2-1; 11 bases match TRBD2. The CDR3 loop spans 15 amino acids. The germline V gene encodes CDR1 SQVTM and CDR2 ANQGSEA. Germline trimming cut 6 bases from V and 5 bases from J; bases unmatched to any gene: 9. CDR3 amino acids: CSVFVSGGANNEQFF. CDR3 coding DNA: TGCAGCGTCTTCGTTAGCGGGGGGGCCAACAATGAGCAGTTCTTC.

The genes are TRBV19 and TRBJ1-2; D unclear. Germline lookup yields CDR1 LNHDA and CDR2 SQIVND (reference sequence). Trimming removed 3 bases from V and 6 bases from J, with 8 bases in between. This CDR3 is built from 12 residues. Written as DNA, the CDR3 is TGTGCCAGTAGTATGTCAGGAAATGGCTACACCTTC. It yields the protein CASSMSGNGYTF.

The chain couples TRBV6-5 to TRBJ1-2, with D unclear. Between the trimmed V and J ends, which lost 5 bases and 1 base, there was a span of 8 bases. The CDR3 runs 13 residues. CDR1 MNHEY and CDR2 SVGAGI come from the germline V gene. In DNA form, the CDR3 reads TGTGCCAGCAGTCGAGAATTTAACTATGGCTACACCTTC. Protein: CASSREFNYGYTF.

This clone occurred once. The V and J genes are TRBV19 and TRBJ2-2; TRBD1 might be the D (5 bases). V dropped 10 bases and J dropped 4 bases, with 13 bases sitting between them. This CDR3 is built from 13 residues. Germline lookup yields CDR1 LNHDA and CDR2 SQIVND (reference sequence). In DNA form, the CDR3 reads TGTGCCACAGGTGGGGCTGCCACCGGGGAGCTGTTTTTT. It encodes CATGGAATGELFF. Supplemented by reference TRBV19 and TRBJ2-2, the full variable domain reads DGGITQSPKYLFRKEGQNVTLSCEQNLNHDAMYWYRQDPGQGLRLIYYSQIVNDFQKGDIAEGYSVSREKKESFPLTVTSAQKNPTAFYLCATGGAATGELFFGEGSRLTVL.

V is TRBV5-4 and J is TRBJ2-7; D perhaps matches TRBD2 (5 bases). V lost 8 bases and J lost 5, with 11 bases in between. The CDR3 consists of 11 residues. Germline values: CDR1 SGHNT, CDR2 YYREEE (reference sequence). Written as DNA, the CDR3 is TGTGCCAGTGAAGAGGGAAACGAGCAGTACTTC. Protein product: CASEEGNEQYF.

The genes are TRBV7-2 and TRBJ2-2; D is possibly TRBD1 (5 bases). CDR1 and CDR2 from the germline V gene are SGHTA and FQGNSA. Trimming cost V 1 base and J 2 bases, with 11 bases left between them. CDR3 length: 16 amino acids. CDR3 nucleotide sequence: TGTGCCAGCAGCTTAGGGGGCCCTCAAAACACCGGGGAGCTGTTTTTT. It specifies CASSLGGPQNTGELFF.

The V gene is TRBV6-1, the J gene TRBJ2-7; D gene uncertain. Germline-derived CDR1 and CDR2 are MNHNS and SASEGT. V was cut by 2 bases and J by 6 bases, with 5 bases left in between. The CDR3 consists of 11 residues. CDR3 bases: TGTGCCAGCAGTGAACTGAGCGAGCAGTACTTC. It specifies CASSELSEQYF.

This sequence joins TRBV19 and TRBJ1-2; D might be TRBD1 (6 bases). CDR3 size: 14 residues. V shed 2 bases and J shed 8 bases, with 15 bases lying between them. The germline CDR1 and CDR2 sequences are LNHDA and SQIVND (reference sequence). The CDR3 sequence: CASSIRTEVDGYTF. The CDR3 bases are TGTGCCAGTAGTATAAGGACAGAGGTCGACGGCTACACCTTC.

J is TRBJ2-1 and V is TRBV4-1, with a possible D match to TRBD2 (6 bases). Germline lookup yields CDR1 MGHRA and CDR2 YSYEKL. Trimming stripped 4 bases from V and 7 bases from J, with 17 bases between. The CDR3 has 15 amino acids. This CDR3 reads CASSPIAALSNEQFF. As DNA, the CDR3 is TGCGCCAGCAGCCCAATAGCGGCTCTGTCAAATGAGCAGTTCTTC.

V is TRBV19 and J is TRBJ2-1; D not certain. V shed 4 bases and J shed 8 bases, with 21 bases lying between them. CDR1 and CDR2 from the germline V gene are LNHDA and SQIVND (reference sequence). This CDR3 is 16 amino acids long. CDR3 amino acids: CASSSYPSSRNHEQFF. CDR3 nucleotides: TGTGCCAGTAGTAGCTACCCTAGTAGTAGAAATCATGAGCAGTTCTTC.

The V gene is TRBV12-3 or TRBV12-4, the J gene TRBJ1-6; D ambiguous. CDR3 length: 12 residues. V was trimmed by 3 bases and J by 6 bases, leaving 3 bases between them. The CDR3: CASSFSNSPLHF. The CDR3 DNA follows: TGTGCCAGCAGTTTTAGTAATTCACCCCTCCACTTT.

This chain joins TRBV7-2 and TRBJ2-7, with 9 bases that match TRBD2. J gave up 2 bases and V 4 bases, and 3 bases lay outside the gene matches. Germline V gene data show CDR1 as SGHTA and CDR2 as FQGNSA. The CDR3 length is 14 residues. CDR3 amino acids: CASSWGLAAYEQYF. CDR3 in DNA: TGTGCCAGCAGCTGGGGACTAGCAGCCTACGAGCAGTACTTC.

The genes are TRBV18 and TRBJ1-1; possibly TRBD1 for D (5 bases). There are 17 residues in the CDR3. Germline values: CDR1 KGHSH, CDR2 LQKENI. V dropped 3 bases and J dropped 4 bases, with 21 bases sitting between them. The CDR3 DNA sequence: TGTGCCAGCTCACCGTTTACCGGGGGGGGAGGTGGCACTGAAGCTTTCTTT. Residues: CASSPFTGGGGGTEAFF.

The chain links TRBV11-2 to TRBJ2-7; D is uncertain. V was trimmed by 2 bases and J by 3 bases, leaving 8 bases between them. CDR3 size: 13 residues. Germline loops: CDR1 SGHAT, CDR2 FQNNGV. CDR3 DNA: TGTGCCAGCAGCTTACGCCAGTTCTACGAGCAGTACTTC. This sequence encodes CASSLRQFYEQYF.

This clone appeared once. The chain couples TRBV9 to TRBJ2-3, with 10 bases matching TRBD1. After removal of 0 bases from V and 0 bases from J, the junction contained 4 bases not matched to a gene. The CDR3 extends over 17 amino acids. Germline CDR1 SGDLS, CDR2 YYNGEE. CDR3 sequence: CASSVVGTGVSTDTQYF. The CDR3 DNA reads as TGTGCCAGCAGCGTAGTAGGGACAGGGGTTAGCACAGATACGCAGTATTTT.